The rows below give T cell receptor beta chains drawn from one sample of a study of T cells expressing NK-cell markers. From the 5' RACE reads, TCRdb lists one entry per CDR3 protein and no DNA. This listing includes roughly 390,000 distinct CDR3 sequences. Material: blood T cells: a sorted CD56 or NKG2C T cell subset, CD4+ or CD8+ T cells, or bulk PBMC T cells (not recorded which). The receptor source for this set is a man aged 18-69 years in good health. CDR3s include the opening cysteine and the closing phenylalanine or tryptophan. Each record gives: V gene, J gene, CDR3 protein.

>TRBV6-1|TRBJ1-1
CASRREASVTEAFF
>TRBV20-1|TRBJ2-3
CSAKGAGEADTQYF
>TRBV7-2|TRBJ1-2
CASSLDAGGGGYTF
>TRBV6-5|TRBJ1-2
CASSYGRTGDGGYTF
>TRBV5-6|TRBJ2-3
CASSLLFSGQTNTDTQYF
>TRBV7-2|TRBJ2-1
CASSFPGGSYNEQFF
>TRBV3-1|TRBJ2-1
CASSRIRTSYNEQFF
>TRBV19|TRBJ2-1
CASKVTSRRRYNEQFF
>TRBV7-3|TRBJ1-2
CASSYTSGQGELFYYGYTF
>TRBV5-1|TRBJ2-1
CASSSHRGNEQFF
>TRBV29-1|TRBJ2-5
CSVEAGVGRDF
>TRBV7-2|TRBJ2-2
CASSSYTGELFF
>TRBV27|TRBJ1-4
CASSTTRGGEKLFF
>TRBV6-1|TRBJ1-5
CASSEGNSNNQPQHF
>TRBV18|TRBJ1-2
CASSPQDRAFGYGYTF
>TRBV28|TRBJ2-5
CASTRGGSFPTQYF
>TRBV7-9|TRBJ2-7
CASSLLRAGGLSEEQYF
>TRBV5-1|TRBJ1-5
CASSPGGTGIQPQHF
>TRBV12-3/TRBV12-4|TRBJ1-4
CASSFYGGEKLFF
>TRBV27|TRBJ1-2
CASRITGVNNYGYTF
>TRBV4-2|TRBJ2-3
CASSQEAEHTQYF
>TRBV12-5|TRBJ1-1
CASGTADGMNTEAFF
>TRBV20-1|TRBJ1-2
CSAGAGTAPKTYGYTF
>TRBV20-1|TRBJ1-5
CSATGPRGQPQHF
>TRBV3-1|TRBJ1-3
CASSQGARATGNTIYF
>TRBV3-1|TRBJ2-3
CASSQVSSGPFTDTQYF
>TRBV27|TRBJ1-6
CATASMVSYNSPLHF
>TRBV6-1|TRBJ2-2
CASSEVIRRQGANGELFF
>TRBV12-3/TRBV12-4|TRBJ1-3
CASNPRPGWAGNTIYF
>TRBV29-1|TRBJ2-7
CSVGQGQNSYEQYF
>TRBV3-1|TRBJ2-1
CASSIFNRGALNNEQFF
>TRBV4-2|TRBJ2-5
CASSQGEGDHKTQYF
>TRBV20-1|TRBJ1-4
CSAGDRLTNEKLFF
>TRBV11-2|TRBJ2-2
CASSSRSGGQGKTTGELFF
>TRBV7-2|TRBJ1-1
CASSSRGGTFGAFF
>TRBV6-1|TRBJ2-3
CASTRDASFTDTQYF
>TRBV7-6|TRBJ2-3
CASSTGGLAGITDTQYF
>TRBV6-1|TRBJ1-2
CASKLEQGRSYGYTF
>TRBV3-1|TRBJ2-4
CASSRGDSRNIQYF
>TRBV4-1|TRBJ1-1
CASSQADLRVEAFF
>TRBV5-4|TRBJ2-2
CASSFRRQAGELFF
>TRBV6-1|TRBJ2-3
CASTPAAGGPDTQYF
>TRBV6-1|TRBJ1-2
CASSGRPRTGNYGYTF
>TRBV6-1|TRBJ2-7
CASSEDQLYEQYF